The subject of this entry is one T cell receptor gamma chain. Its antigen is as yet unknown. This likely traces to a read error, being one base from a far larger clone. Within the sample, other DNA sequences also encode this same CDR3. The sample originates from a study of γδ T cells in repeated Plasmodium falciparum infection. Whole-study context: Each infection was followed by sampling at 21 days, plus baseline and some pre-infection draws.

Points from the study as a whole: Vdelta2-negative gammadelta repertoires appeared less diverse and less shared in Malian than Australian children.

Vgamma9/Vdelta2+ and Vdelta2-negative gammadelta T cells were flow-sorted from PBMC for bulk sequencing. TRG and TRD sequences were obtained from every sorted gammadelta sample. TCRdb processed the multiplex PCR reads again with the CATT caller. Of tens of thousands of gamma-chain clones in the sample, 2.5% to 3.5% were seen once. Germline loops: CDR1 GITISATS, CDR2 ISYDGTV (reference sequence). The CDR3 consists of 14 residues. Material for sequencing was gamma-delta T cells from blood. The rearrangement uses TRGV9 and TRGJ1 or TRGJ2. The J gene is not listed in TCRdb, so it was assigned here from a DNA match to germline. The receptor was isolated from a pool of human donors (malaria-infected and uninfected, not separated). Here the CDR3 DNA reads TGCGCCTTGTGGGAGTCTTCTTATAATTATAAGAAACTCTTT. Encoded protein: CALWESSYNYKKLF.